The present entry profiles one T cell receptor beta chain with its context. This CDR3 has 13 residues. Trimming removed 5 bases from V and 11 bases from J; junction bases left unmatched: 9. From germline, CDR1 is SGHRS and CDR2 YFSETQ. Authors' processing steps: Reference gene primer amplification gave estimated nucleated cell counts. Generated by immunoSEQ multiplex PCR, the TCRdb table keeps only in-frame clones and is missing some. V, J and clone size are those of that table, while D and trimming were read from the DNA. The profile shows 150,000 to 200,000 clones, around 82% of them singletons. This specimen comes from a study of blood T cell repertoires in COVID-19. Study summary: Samples taken during acute and convalescent COVID-19 were collected in the United States, Italy and Spain.

The Seattle site enrolled patients during active infection and followed them longitudinally. The origin of this receptor is a woman in her thirties or forties with COVID-19, enrolled during active disease. Sample: peripheral blood. V and J are TRBV5-1 and TRBJ2-3; 9 bases are shared with TRBD2. CDR3: CASRQDSGRMQYF. Here the CDR3 DNA reads TGCGCCAGCAGACAAGATAGCGGGAGAATGCAGTATTTT.